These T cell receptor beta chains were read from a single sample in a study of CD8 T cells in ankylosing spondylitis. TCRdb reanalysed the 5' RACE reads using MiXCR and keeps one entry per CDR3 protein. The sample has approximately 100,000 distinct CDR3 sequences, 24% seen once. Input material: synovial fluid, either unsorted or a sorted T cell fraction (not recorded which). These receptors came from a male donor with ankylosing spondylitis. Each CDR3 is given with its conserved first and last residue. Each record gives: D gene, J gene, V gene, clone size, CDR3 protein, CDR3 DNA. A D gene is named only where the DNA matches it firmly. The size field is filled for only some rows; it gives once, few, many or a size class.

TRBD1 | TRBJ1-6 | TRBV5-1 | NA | CASSQGQGTRDHNSPLHF | TGCGCCAGCAGCCAGGGACAGGGGACCCGTGATCATAATTCACCCCTCCACTTT
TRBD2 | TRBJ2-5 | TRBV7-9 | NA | CASSLTAGTSGETQYF | TGTGCCAGCAGCCTGACGGCCGGGACTAGCGGAGAGACCCAGTACTTC
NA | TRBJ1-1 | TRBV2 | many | CASSAFTRGTEAFF | TGTGCCAGCAGCGCCTTCACTAGGGGGACTGAAGCTTTCTTT
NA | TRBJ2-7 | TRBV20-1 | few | CSARPEEEQYF | TGCAGTGCCCGACCTGAGGAGGAGCAGTACTTC
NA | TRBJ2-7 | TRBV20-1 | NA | CSARGEGSFSYEQYF | TGCAGTGCCAGGGGGGAAGGCAGTTTCTCCTACGAGCAGTACTTC
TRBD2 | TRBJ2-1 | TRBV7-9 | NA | CASSLVLAGNNEQFF | TGTGCCAGCAGCTTAGTCCTAGCGGGGAACAATGAGCAGTTCTTC
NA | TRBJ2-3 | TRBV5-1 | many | CASAGKPDSSGTQYF | TGCGCCAGCGCCGGGAAGCCCGATAGTAGCGGTACGCAGTATTTT
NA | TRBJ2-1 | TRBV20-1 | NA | CSARYFGRVSEQFF | TGCAGTGCTAGATATTTCGGCAGGGTGAGTGAGCAGTTCTTC
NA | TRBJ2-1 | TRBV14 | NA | CASSTERVGNEQFF | TGTGCCAGCAGCACCGAGCGGGTCGGGAATGAGCAGTTCTTC
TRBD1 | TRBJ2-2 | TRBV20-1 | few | CSAYHPGQGRAGELFF | TGCAGTGCTTACCATCCGGGACAGGGAAGAGCCGGGGAGCTGTTTTTT
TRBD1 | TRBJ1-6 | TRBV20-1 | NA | CSARSNRGDSPLHF | TGCAGTGCCCGCTCTAACAGGGGGGATTCACCCCTCCACTTT
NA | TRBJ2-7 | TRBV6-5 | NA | CASSYPGAGYYEQYF | TGTGCCAGCAGTTACCCGGGAGCAGGTTACTACGAGCAGTACTTC
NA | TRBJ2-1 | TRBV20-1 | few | CSASPTGRYSSYNEQFF | TGCAGTGCTAGTCCGACAGGCAGGTATAGCTCCTACAATGAGCAGTTCTTC
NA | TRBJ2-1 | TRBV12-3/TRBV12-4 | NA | CASSWTSYNEQFF | TGTGCCAGCAGTTGGACTTCCTACAATGAGCAGTTCTTC
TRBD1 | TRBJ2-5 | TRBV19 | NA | CASSRTGQETQYF | TGTGCCAGTTCACGGACAGGGCAAGAGACCCAGTACTTC
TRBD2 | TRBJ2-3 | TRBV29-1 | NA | CSVALNLAGVSLDTQYF | TGCAGCGTTGCCCTTAACCTAGCGGGAGTCAGCTTAGATACGCAGTATTTT
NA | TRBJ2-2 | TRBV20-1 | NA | CSAREARGTGELFF | TGCAGTGCTAGAGAGGCTAGGGGCACCGGGGAGCTGTTTTTT
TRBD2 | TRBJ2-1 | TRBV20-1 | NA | CSARDLVSGDNEQFF | TGCAGTGCTAGAGATCTTGTTAGCGGGGACAATGAGCAGTTCTTC
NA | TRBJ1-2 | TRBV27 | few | CASGSSLSYGYTF | TGTGCCAGCGGATCCTCCCTTAGCTATGGCTACACCTTC
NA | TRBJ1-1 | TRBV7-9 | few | CASSLGRVREDTEAFF | TGTGCCAGCAGCTTAGGCAGGGTTCGTGAAGACACTGAAGCTTTCTTT
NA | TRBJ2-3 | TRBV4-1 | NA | CASSQDPPGLRTDTQYF | TGCGCCAGCAGCCAAGATCCTCCAGGGCTGAGAACAGATACGCAGTATTTT
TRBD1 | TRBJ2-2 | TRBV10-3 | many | CAISAGTGGPAPNTGELFF | TGTGCCATCAGTGCTGGGACAGGGGGTCCGGCCCCAAACACCGGGGAGCTGTTTTTT
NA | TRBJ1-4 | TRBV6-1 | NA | CASSEFERSGEKLFF | TGTGCCAGCAGTGAATTCGAGCGATCGGGGGAAAAACTGTTTTTT
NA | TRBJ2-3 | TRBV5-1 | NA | CASSLEGLGGTQYF | TGCGCCAGCAGCCTCGAGGGCCTTGGTGGTACGCAGTATTTT
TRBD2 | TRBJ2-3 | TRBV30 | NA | CAWGGGVATQYF | TGTGCCTGGGGGGGGGGTGTAGCTACGCAGTATTTT
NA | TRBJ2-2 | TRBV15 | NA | CATSRQGGGLTGELFF | TGTGCCACCAGCAGGCAAGGGGGGGGTCTCACCGGGGAGCTGTTTTTT
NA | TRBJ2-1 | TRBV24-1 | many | CATEGGPVNEQFF | TGTGCCACCGAGGGGGGGCCGGTCAATGAGCAGTTCTTC
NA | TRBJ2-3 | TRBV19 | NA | CASRGYRATDTQYF | TGTGCCAGTAGAGGATATAGGGCGACAGATACGCAGTATTTT
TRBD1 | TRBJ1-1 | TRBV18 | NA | CASSPGEGAAFF | TGTGCCAGCTCTCCGGGGGAGGGGGCAGCTTTCTTT
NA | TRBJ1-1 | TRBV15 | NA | CATSRLGNTEAFF | TGTGCCACCAGCAGACTCGGAAACACTGAAGCTTTCTTT
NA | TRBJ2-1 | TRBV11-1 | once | CASSLGTGYSSRRLEQFF | TGTGCCAGCAGCTTAGGAACAGGGTATTCGTCACGGCGCTTGGAGCAGTTCTTC
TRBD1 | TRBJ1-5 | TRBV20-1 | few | CSAPGQDHSNQPQHF | TGCAGTGCGCCGGGACAGGACCATAGCAATCAGCCCCAGCATTTT
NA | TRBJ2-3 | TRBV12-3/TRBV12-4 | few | CASSSVWDTQYF | TGTGCCAGCAGCTCCGTGTGGGATACGCAGTATTTT
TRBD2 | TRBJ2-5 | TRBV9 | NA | CASSVTPWGRREVETQYF | TGTGCCAGCAGCGTAACCCCGTGGGGCAGGCGGGAGGTGGAGACCCAGTACTTC
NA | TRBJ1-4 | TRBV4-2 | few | CASSLGAWDEKLFF | TGTGCCAGCAGCCTCGGGGCCTGGGATGAAAAACTGTTTTTT
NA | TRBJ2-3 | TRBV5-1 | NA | CASSLGWSSEDTQYF | TGCGCCAGCAGCTTGGGGTGGTCTAGCGAAGATACGCAGTATTTT
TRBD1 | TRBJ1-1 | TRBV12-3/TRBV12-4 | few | CASSLGTGRAEAFF | TGTGCCAGCAGTTTAGGGACAGGGAGGGCTGAAGCTTTCTTT
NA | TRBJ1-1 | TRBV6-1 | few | CASTSLDTEAFF | TGTGCCAGCACCTCCCTGGACACTGAAGCTTTCTTT
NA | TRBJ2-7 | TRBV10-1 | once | CASSDGRRPYEQYF | TGCGCCAGCAGTGACGGCAGGAGACCCTACGAGCAGTACTTC
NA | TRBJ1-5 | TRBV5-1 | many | CASSPAGQNSNQPQHF | TGCGCCAGCAGCCCCGCTGGACAGAATAGCAATCAGCCCCAGCATTTT
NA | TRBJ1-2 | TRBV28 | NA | CASSLARGSGYTF | TGTGCCAGCAGTTTGGCTAGAGGGAGTGGCTACACCTTC
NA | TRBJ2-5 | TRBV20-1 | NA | CSARVSSETQYF | TGCAGTGCTAGAGTTTCTAGCGAGACCCAGTACTTC